These 32 T cell receptor beta chains originate from one sample sequenced in a study of cytomegalovirus exposure and HLA in healthy donors. Vbeta (60) and Jbeta (13) primers were used in the PCR. Sequencing was performed with immunoSEQ multiplex PCR; in TCRdb, only in-frame clones are kept and a portion is missing. This sample yields 120,000 or so clones, of which approximately 82% are seen a single time; 15% to 20% belongs to the top ten. The sequenced sample consisted of PBMCs. The receptors stem from a man in his late teens or twenties in good health and CMV-seropositive.

The rearrangement joins TRBV2 to TRBJ1-5, with D unresolved. V was trimmed by 4 bases and J by 2 bases, leaving 15 bases between them. This CDR3 is 16 amino acids long. CDR1 and CDR2 (germline): SNHLY, FYNNEI. The DNA of the CDR3 is TGTGCCAGCAGTGTTGGTCCGCCTAATGGCAATCAGCCCCAGCATTTT. It translates to CASSVGPPNGNQPQHF.

The chain has TRBV2 and TRBJ2-3; D is possibly TRBD2 (6 bases). Germline V gene lookup returns CDR1 SNHLY and CDR2 FYNNEI. This CDR3 contains 14 residues. V was trimmed by 6 bases and J by 4 bases, leaving 14 bases between them. CDR3 sequence (DNA): TGTGCCAGCAGCTCGACTAGTTTCGCAGATACGCAGTATTTT. This encodes CASSSTSFADTQYF.

J is TRBJ1-1 and V is TRBV30; 9 nucleotides match TRBD1. CDR1 GTSNPN and CDR2 SVGIG come from the germline V gene (reference sequence). There are 12 residues in the CDR3. The CDR3 region has the DNA TGTGCTATCGGACAGGGGACATCTGAAGCTTTCTTT. Translating gives CAIGQGTSEAFF.

This clone was found a few times. The V and J genes are TRBV2 and TRBJ2-7; 10 positions agree with TRBD1. There are 15 residues in the CDR3. The V gene end was trimmed by 6 bases and the J gene end by 5 bases; junction bases not matched to a gene: 10. The germline V gene has CDR1 SNHLY and CDR2 FYNNEI. DNA of the CDR3: TGTGCCAGCAGGACCCCCGGGACAGGGGAGCACGAGCAGTACTTC. Its protein product is CASRTPGTGEHEQYF.

This chain connects TRBV5-6 to TRBJ2-3, with 10 bases aligning to TRBD2. This CDR3 spans 16 amino acids. Trimming took 4 bases from V and 0 from J; bases not matched to a gene: 5. Germline values: CDR1 SGHDT, CDR2 YYEEEE. The CDR3: CASSRSGGASTDTQYF. Here the CDR3 DNA reads TGTGCCAGCAGCCGGAGCGGGGGGGCAAGCACAGATACGCAGTATTTT.

The chain has TRBV29-1 and TRBJ1-3; D unresolved. Trimming removed 4 bases at V and 0 bases at J, with 13 bases between. The germline V gene encodes CDR1 SQVTM and CDR2 ANQGSEA. The CDR3 covers 15 residues. The CDR3 DNA follows: TGCAGCGTTGCACCGGACGGGGTCTCTGGAAACACCATATATTTT. Protein: CSVAPDGVSGNTIYF.

The chain recombines TRBV13 with TRBJ2-3; the match to TRBD1 covers 8 bases. V was clipped by 4 bases and J by 3 bases; unmatched bases: 12. The CDR3 extends over 17 amino acids. Germline CDR1 is PRHDT and CDR2 is FYEKMQ (reference sequence). The CDR3 DNA reads TGTGCCAGCAGCTCTCGCGGACAGGGCCTTGTTACAGATACGCAGTATTTT. Its protein product is CASSSRGQGLVTDTQYF.

This rearrangement joins TRBV14 to TRBJ1-6, with TRBD1 matching over 10 bases. The trim removed 0 bases at V and 10 bases at J, leaving 3 bases unmatched. The CDR3 spans 15 residues. Germline V lookup: CDR1 SGHDN, CDR2 FVKESK. The CDR3 sequence: CASSQETGGASPLHF. As DNA, the CDR3 is TGTGCCAGCAGCCAAGAGACAGGGGGCGCGTCACCCCTCCACTTT.

This chain links TRBV18 with TRBJ1-1, with TRBD1 identical over 7 bases. The CDR3 spans 15 residues. Germline V lookup: CDR1 KGHSH, CDR2 LQKENI. Trimming at V came to 3 bases and at J to 5 bases, leaving 9 bases not matched to a gene. The CDR3 loop is CASSPYQGVGTEAFF. DNA of the CDR3: TGTGCCAGCTCACCGTATCAGGGGGTGGGTACTGAAGCTTTCTTT.

In DNA, the CDR3 is TGTGCCAGCAGTTTATCGGTCTCGACAGGGGGGATTAGCAATCAGCCCCAGCATTTT. Protein product: CASSLSVSTGGISNQPQHF. The rearrangement uses TRBV27 and TRBJ1-5; 9 nucleotides line up with TRBD1. Germline V lookup: CDR1 MNHEY, CDR2 SMNVEV (reference sequence). With 0 bases clipped from V and 0 bases from J, the junction kept 9 bases outside the gene matches. This CDR3 is built from 19 residues.

The chain joins TRBV19 to TRBJ1-1; D gene unclear. This CDR3 has 15 residues. The germline gives CDR1 LNHDA, CDR2 SQIVND (reference sequence). Trimming removed 4 bases from V and 1 base from J, with 13 bases in between. The CDR3: CASSTAGNTNTEAFF. DNA for the CDR3: TGTGCCAGTAGTACGGCAGGTAATACGAACACTGAAGCTTTCTTT. Variable domain in full (rest from reference TRBV19 and TRBJ1-1): DGGITQSPKYLFRKEGQNVTLSCEQNLNHDAMYWYRQDPGQGLRLIYYSQIVNDFQKGDIAEGYSVSREKKESFPLTVTSAQKNPTAFYLCASSTAGNTNTEAFFGQGTRLTVV.

The chain links TRBV7-2 to TRBJ1-5, with unresolved D. The CDR3 spans 15 residues. Germline V gene data show CDR1 as SGHTA and CDR2 as FQGNSA. V lost 2 bases and J lost 0, with 8 bases in between. In DNA form, the CDR3 reads TGTGCCAGCAGCTTAATCTTAGATAGCAATCAGCCCCAGCATTTT. It translates to CASSLILDSNQPQHF.

The chain combines TRBV7-9 with TRBJ1-2; TRBD1 is a possible D gene (5 bases). Deletions cut 4 bases from V and 4 bases from J, with 13 bases between. This CDR3 comprises 14 residues. Germline V gene lookup returns CDR1 SEHNR and CDR2 FQNEAQ (reference sequence). The CDR3 here is CASSSLGGTYGYTF. In nucleotides, the CDR3 is TGTGCCAGCAGCTCTCTCGGGGGTACCTATGGCTACACCTTC.

The chain uses TRBV4-1 and TRBJ1-6; tentatively, D is TRBD1 (6 bases). The germline V gene has CDR1 MGHRA and CDR2 YSYEKL. V was trimmed by 4 bases and J by 8 bases, leaving 15 bases between them. The CDR3 spans 15 residues. CDR3 in DNA: TGCGCCAGCAGCCTCCAGGCAGGGGCAGATTCACCCCTCCACTTT. It yields the protein CASSLQAGADSPLHF.

The sample holds one count of this clone. This sequence joins TRBV6-4 and TRBJ2-2; the D gene is possibly TRBD2 (7 bases). V lost 6 bases to trimming and J lost 4 bases, with 12 bases between them. The CDR3 spans 14 residues. Germline assignment: CDR1 MRHNA and CDR2 SNTAGT. In nucleotides, the CDR3 is TGTGCCAGCAGGGCGGGGGCCTCCACCGGGGAGCTGTTTTTT. This gives the protein CASRAGASTGELFF.

The chain couples TRBV18 to TRBJ2-7; D might be TRBD1 (6 bases). Germline assignment: CDR1 KGHSH and CDR2 LQKENI. V lost 3 bases, J lost 5 bases, and 14 bases lay in between. The CDR3 is 14 residues long. CDR3 in amino acids: CASSPPDRPHEQYF. The CDR3 nucleotides are TGTGCCAGCTCACCCCCCGACAGGCCCCACGAGCAGTACTTC.

This CDR3 is CASSLGSGGLWDTQYF. As DNA, the CDR3 is TGTGCCAGCAGCTTAGGTAGCGGGGGCTTGTGGGATACGCAGTATTTT. The chain links TRBV7-6 to TRBJ2-3, with TRBD2 identical over 9 bases. Trimming took 1 base from V and 6 from J; bases not matched to a gene: 8. Germline-derived CDR1 and CDR2 are SGHVS and FNYEAQ. The CDR3 totals 16 residues.

As to this clone: The identical CDR3 is also encoded by other nucleotide sequences in the sample. V usage is TRBV10-1 and J usage is TRBJ2-7, with D possibly matching TRBD2 (6 bases). CDR3 length: 14 residues. In germline, CDR1 is WNHNN, CDR2 SYGVQD (reference sequence). V lost 6 bases and J lost 0, with 12 bases in between. DNA for the CDR3: TGCGCCAGCAGCCGGGACTTGAGCTCCTACGAGCAGTACTTC. Translating it yields CASSRDLSSYEQYF.

A few counts support this clone. The chain is built from TRBV6-6 and TRBJ2-5; D is perhaps TRBD2 (6 bases). CDR3 size: 15 residues. Germline V gene data show CDR1 as MNHNY and CDR2 as SVGAGI (reference sequence). Trimming took 7 bases from V and 4 from J, leaving 19 bases between them. The DNA of the CDR3 is TGTGCCAGCACCTTTGGGGCGGGGCGAGGAGAGACCCAGTACTTC. Translated: CASTFGAGRGETQYF.

The chain joins TRBV30 to TRBJ2-1; 9 nucleotides line up with TRBD2. The CDR3 length is 14 residues. Losses at the gene ends were 4 bases for V and 4 bases for J; bases not matched to a gene: 5. Germline CDR1 reads GTSNPN; CDR2 reads SVGIG (reference sequence). The CDR3 DNA sequence: TGTGCCTGGACTCGCGGGGGGGTTTACAATGAGCAGTTCTTC. Protein product: CAWTRGGVYNEQFF.

This clone appeared a single time. The rearrangement links TRBV19 to TRBJ2-7, with 8 nucleotides matching TRBD2. CDR3 length: 14 residues. Germline CDR1 reads LNHDA; CDR2 reads SQIVND (reference sequence). Losses at the gene ends were 3 bases for V and 2 bases for J; bases not matched to a gene: 3. The CDR3 region has the DNA TGTGCCAGTAGTATTTCGGGGGGGGCCTACGAGCAGTACTTC. This sequence encodes CASSISGGAYEQYF.

V usage is TRBV5-1 and J usage is TRBJ2-7; the D is unclear. The germline gives CDR1 SGHRS, CDR2 YFSETQ. With 0 bases removed from V and 2 bases from J, the gap between germline ends came to 6 bases. The CDR3 extends over 13 amino acids. The CDR3 nucleotides are TGCGCCAGCAGCTTGGCCGCGACCTACGAGCAGTACTTC. Its protein is CASSLAATYEQYF.

This rearrangement joins TRBV19 to TRBJ2-7; TRBD1 agrees at 8 bases. CDR1 and CDR2 from the germline V gene are LNHDA and SQIVND (reference sequence). CDR3 size: 13 residues. Unmatched junction bases numbered 3, after V lost 6 bases and J lost 2 bases. The CDR3 spells CASSRDRTYEQYF. The CDR3 DNA reads as TGTGCCAGTAGCCGGGACAGGACCTACGAGCAGTACTTC.

The chain carries TRBV7-8 and TRBJ2-5, with 8 bases lining up with TRBD2. Germline CDR1 and CDR2: SGHVS and FQNEAQ. CDR3 length equals 16 residues. The ends lost 8 bases at V and 4 bases at J; junction bases unmatched: 15. CDR3 loop: CASGQTAGALLETQYF. CDR3 DNA: TGTGCCAGCGGCCAAACAGCGGGGGCCTTACTAGAGACCCAGTACTTC.

The chain combines TRBV19 with TRBJ2-7, with D possibly TRBD1 on 6 matching bases. Germline values: CDR1 LNHDA, CDR2 SQIVND (reference sequence). The CDR3 consists of 13 residues. Trimming left V 8 bases short and J 9 bases short, with 20 bases between. For the CDR3, the DNA is TGTGCCAGTTCCGCCGGGACACGAGGACGGCAGTACTTC. Translation: CASSAGTRGRQYF.

The rearrangement uses TRBV19 and TRBJ2-1; 8 bases map to TRBD2. Germline CDR1 reads LNHDA; CDR2 reads SQIVND (reference sequence). This CDR3 region has 15 residues. The V and J ends lost 4 bases and 0 bases, in that order; junction bases with no gene match: 2. CDR3: CASSTGGISYNEQFF. The CDR3 DNA reads TGTGCCAGTAGTACGGGGGGGATCTCCTACAATGAGCAGTTCTTC.

The CDR3 region is CSVEPFAGQGYNEQFF. The CDR3 DNA follows: TGCAGCGTTGAACCCTTCGCCGGACAGGGATATAATGAGCAGTTCTTC. V gene TRBV29-1 combines with J gene TRBJ2-1, with 8 bases lining up with TRBD1. V shed 2 bases, J shed 7 bases, and the junction held 13 bases outside the gene matches. CDR1 SQVTM and CDR2 ANQGSEA come from the germline V gene. CDR3 size: 16 residues.

The chain uses TRBV5-4 and TRBJ2-1; D is unclear. Between the trimmed V and J ends, which lost 4 bases and 0 bases, there was a span of 11 bases. This CDR3 contains 15 residues. CDR1 is SGHNT, CDR2 YYREEE, per germline (reference sequence). CDR3 sequence: CASSPELSSYNEQFF. For the CDR3, the DNA is TGTGCCAGCAGCCCGGAGCTGAGCTCCTACAATGAGCAGTTCTTC.

The rearrangement uses TRBV5-6 and TRBJ2-2, with no clear D. The V end was cut by 0 bases, the J end by 7 bases, with 7 bases between. From germline, CDR1 is SGHDT and CDR2 YYEEEE. This CDR3 is built from 13 residues. The CDR3 here is CASSLGSSGELFF. The CDR3 DNA reads TGTGCCAGCAGCTTGGGTTCGAGCGGGGAGCTGTTTTTT. Using reference TRBV5-6 and TRBJ2-2 for the parts outside the CDR3, the full variable domain is DAGVTQSPTHLIKTRGQQVTLRCSPKSGHDTVSWYQQALGQGPQFIFQYYEEEERQRGNFPDRFSGHQFPNYSSELNVNALLLGDSALYLCASSLGSSGELFFGEGSRLTVL.

The CDR3 nucleotides are TGTGCCAGCAGCCAGCGGTTCCCGACGGATACTGAAGCTTTCTTT. Translation gives CASSQRFPTDTEAFF. J is TRBJ1-1 and V is TRBV14; D gene ambiguous. The CDR3 has 15 residues. CDR1 and CDR2 (germline): SGHDN, FVKESK. Trimming shortened V by 3 bases and J by 5 bases, and 16 bases separated the two germline ends.

The chain couples TRBV25-1 to TRBJ1-4, with a possible D match to TRBD1 (5 bases). CDR3 length: 13 amino acids. CDR1 is MGHDK and CDR2 is SYGVNS in the germline V gene. With 6 bases removed from V and 5 bases from J, the gap between germline ends came to 10 bases. CDR3 sequence (DNA): TGTGCCAGCAGGGGGCCCTTAAATGAAAAACTGTTTTTT. Protein: CASRGPLNEKLFF. The variable domain in full, with the rest retrieved from reference TRBV25-1 and TRBJ1-4, is EADIYQTPRYLVIGTGKKITLECSQTMGHDKMYWYQQDPGMELHLIHYSYGVNSTEKGDLSSESTVSRIRTEHFPLTLESARPSHTSQYLCASRGPLNEKLFFGSGTQLSVL.

This clone was recorded only once. CDR3 in amino acids: CASSPGGGGLETQYF. The CDR3 coding sequence is TGTGCCAGCAGCCCCGGCGGAGGGGGCTTAGAGACCCAGTACTTC. This chain joins TRBV9 and TRBJ2-5, with D possibly TRBD1 on 7 matching bases. The CDR3 is 15 residues long. V gave up 4 bases and J gave up 4 bases, with 17 bases separating them. Germline V gene data show CDR1 as SGDLS and CDR2 as YYNGEE.